A selection of T cell receptor beta chains follows, all from one sample in a study of T cell responses to AZD1222 COVID-19 vaccine. TCRdb's copy holds only in-frame clones and misses some; the assay was immunoSEQ multiplex PCR. This table holds about 68,000 clones, 86% found once. The starting material was peripheral blood, obtained on day 0 of AZD1222 vaccination. The source of these receptors is an adult in good health. Each CDR3 is given with its conserved first and last residue. The D gene is left open where the match is weak. Part of the rows lack a size; the others show once, few, many or a class for expanded clones.

v_call	clone_size	j_call	d_call	cdr3_nt	cdr3_aa
TRBV7-9	.	TRBJ2-3	TRBD1	TGTGCCAGCAGCTTAGCGCCGGGACAGGGCACAGATACGCAGTATTTT	CASSLAPGQGTDTQYF
TRBV30	few	TRBJ1-4	TRBD1	TGTGCCTGGAGATTGACAGGGGGAGTGGAAAAACTGTTTTTT	CAWRLTGGVEKLFF
TRBV18	.	TRBJ2-1	TRBD2	TGTGCCAGCTCAACTAGCGGGAGTGGTAACAATGAGCAGTTCTTC	CASSTSGSGNNEQFF
TRBV7-9	once	TRBJ1-1	TRBD1	TGTGCCAGCAGCCGACAGGGTGAAGCTTTCTTT	CASSRQGEAFF
TRBV5-6	once	TRBJ2-5	.	TGTGCCAGCAGCTTTGACCGGGGGGAGACCCAGTACTTC	CASSFDRGETQYF
TRBV19	.	TRBJ1-2	TRBD1	TGTGCCAGTAGCCTGGACAGGGAGGACTATGGCTACACCTTC	CASSLDREDYGYTF
TRBV14	.	TRBJ1-1	.	TGTGCCAGCAGCCAAGTAGGCCGGCCCATGAACACTGAAGCTTTCTTT	CASSQVGRPMNTEAFF
TRBV13	.	TRBJ2-7	TRBD2	TGTGCCAGCAGCGGAAGACTAGCGTCCCCCTACGAGCAGTACTTC	CASSGRLASPYEQYF
TRBV28	.	TRBJ2-1	TRBD2	TGTGCCAGCAGGAGAGCGGGAAGGAAAAAGAATGAGCAGTTCTTC	CASRRAGRKKNEQFF
TRBV18	once	TRBJ2-1	.	TGTGCCAGCTCACGTGCGATGGGTTCCTACAATGAGCAGTTCTTC	CASSRAMGSYNEQFF
TRBV10-3	.	TRBJ2-1	TRBD2	TGTGCCATCAGTGAGTCGGCGGGAGGGATACCCAATGAGCAGTTCTTC	CAISESAGGIPNEQFF
TRBV25-1	once	TRBJ2-7	TRBD1	TGTGCCAGCAGTCCCCTCCCCTTAGAAAACACAGGGGCCTACGAGCAGTACTTC	CASSPLPLENTGAYEQYF
TRBV15	.	TRBJ1-3	TRBD1	TGTGCCACCAGCCGAGGGGACAGTGCCTCAGGAAACACCATATATTTT	CATSRGDSASGNTIYF
TRBV7-8	.	TRBJ1-2	TRBD1	TGTGCCAGCAGCTTAGCTATCCCTTACTCGGACAGGGGAACTGGCTACACCTTC	CASSLAIPYSDRGTGYTF
TRBV28	large	TRBJ1-6	.	TGTGCCAGCACTTCTCCCCCCCGTCGGGGGGCGGCGAATTCACCCCTCCACTTT	CASTSPPRRGAANSPLHF
TRBV7-2	.	TRBJ1-6	.	TGTGCCAGCAGCTTAGCAGGAAGGTATTCACCCCTCCACTTT	CASSLAGRYSPLHF
TRBV7-2	.	TRBJ2-7	.	TGTGCCAGCAGCGTCGCCTCTCGGACCCCCTACGAGCAGTACTTC	CASSVASRTPYEQYF
TRBV28	.	TRBJ1-1	.	TGTGCCAGCAGTTTACCAGGGAATATGAACACTGAAGCTTTCTTT	CASSLPGNMNTEAFF
TRBV30	.	TRBJ1-4	.	TGTGCCTGGGCCGAGGGAGGTGAAAAACTGTTTTTT	CAWAEGGEKLFF
TRBV24-1	.	TRBJ2-1	.	TGTGCCACTGGAGTCTACAATGAGCAGTTCTTC	CATGVYNEQFF
TRBV25-1	.	TRBJ2-5	.	TGTGCCAGCAGTGTATCCGACAGGGAGACCCAGTACTTC	CASSVSDRETQYF
TRBV5-6	.	TRBJ2-3	TRBD2	TGTGCCAGCAGCCCGTGGGCGGGAGGGGATACGCAGTATTTT	CASSPWAGGDTQYF
TRBV9	.	TRBJ2-2	TRBD1	TGTGCCAGCAGCGTAGGCCAACAGGGGTACACCGGGGAGCTGTTTTTT	CASSVGQQGYTGELFF
TRBV19	.	TRBJ2-7	.	TGTGCCAGTAGTACACCCGGATCCTACGAGCAGTACTTC	CASSTPGSYEQYF
TRBV30	.	TRBJ1-2	.	TGTGCCCAGAGAGAACCGGGAACCGAACTTTATGGCTACACCTTC	CAQREPGTELYGYTF
TRBV28	.	TRBJ1-1	.	TGTGCCAGCAGTTTATCGGAGGGGACTGAAGCTTTCTTT	CASSLSEGTEAFF
TRBV29-1	.	TRBJ2-3	TRBD2	TGCAGCGTGGGCAAGCGGGAGCTCGGCACAGATACGCAGTATTTT	CSVGKRELGTDTQYF
TRBV2	.	TRBJ1-4	.	TGTGCCAGGGGAACAGGGTACGGAGGTAATGAAAAACTGTTTTTT	CARGTGYGGNEKLFF
TRBV20-1	once	TRBJ2-7	.	TGCAGTGCTAGAGACCATTACGAGCAGTACTTC	CSARDHYEQYF
TRBV3-1/TRBV3-2	.	TRBJ2-7	.	TGTGCCAGCAGCAAGGACACCTCCTACGAGCAGTACTTC	CASSKDTSYEQYF
TRBV19	.	TRBJ1-1	.	TGTGCCAGTAGTATAGGGCGTAACGGGGACAAACGGAACACTGAAGCTTTCTTT	CASSIGRNGDKRNTEAFF
TRBV5-1	once	TRBJ2-1	TRBD1	TGCGCCAGCAGCCTGTCCCCGACAGGGGGCTCCTACAATGAGCAGTTCTTC	CASSLSPTGGSYNEQFF
TRBV28	.	TRBJ1-3	.	TGTGCCAGCAGTTTATTTTTGGAGGACCACTCTGGAAACACCATATATTTT	CASSLFLEDHSGNTIYF
TRBV4-1	.	TRBJ2-7	TRBD2	TGCGCCAGCAGCCAATCTGGGACTAGCGGGGATTCCTACGAGCAGTACTTC	CASSQSGTSGDSYEQYF
TRBV5-8	.	TRBJ1-6	.	TGTGCCAGCAGCTTTAAGGGGAGGGAATCACCCCTCCACTTT	CASSFKGRESPLHF
TRBV27	.	TRBJ1-5	.	TGTGCCAGCAGGTTCCTCCCCTTCAATCAGCCCCAGCATTTT	CASRFLPFNQPQHF
TRBV6-5	.	TRBJ1-5	.	TGTGCCAGCAGTTACTCTACAGCCCCTAATCAGCCCCAGCATTTT	CASSYSTAPNQPQHF
TRBV6-1	.	TRBJ1-2	.	TGTGCCAGCAGTGATAACAGGGAAGGAGGCTACACCTTC	CASSDNREGGYTF
TRBV5-1	.	TRBJ2-5	.	TGCGCCAGCACCTATCGTCCTCAAGAGACCCAGTACTTC	CASTYRPQETQYF
TRBV7-2	once	TRBJ1-5	.	TGTGCCAGCAGCTTTCGGATTGACAGTCAGCCCCAGCATTTT	CASSFRIDSQPQHF
TRBV9	.	TRBJ2-1	TRBD2	TGTGCCAGCAGCGTAGGGGCTAGCGGGGGCAATGAGCAGTTCTTC	CASSVGASGGNEQFF
TRBV27	.	TRBJ2-1	.	TGTGCCAGCAGTTTCCGGGACTGGACAACCTACAATGAGCAGTTCTTC	CASSFRDWTTYNEQFF
TRBV16	.	TRBJ1-4	.	TGTGCCAGCAGCCAATCATCCGAAAAACTGTTTTTT	CASSQSSEKLFF
TRBV9	.	TRBJ2-5	.	TGTGCCAGCAGCGTAGTCGGAGCGGAGACCCAGTACTTC	CASSVVGAETQYF
TRBV19	.	TRBJ1-2	.	TGTGCCAGTACCCAGGGAGGCGGGGGCAAGAATGGCTACACCTTC	CASTQGGGGKNGYTF
TRBV4-2	.	TRBJ2-2	TRBD2	TGTGCCAGCAGCCAAAGGACTAGCGGGGAACTTTACACCGGGGAGCTGTTTTTT	CASSQRTSGELYTGELFF
TRBV7-8	.	TRBJ1-4	TRBD1	TGTGCCAGCAGCCTCAATAGGGGGCCAAGTGAAAAACTGTTTTTT	CASSLNRGPSEKLFF
TRBV11-2	once	TRBJ2-7	TRBD1	TGTGCCAGCAGCTTATGGCAGGGGGCATACGAGCAGTACTTC	CASSLWQGAYEQYF
TRBV4-2	.	TRBJ1-5	.	TGTGCCAGCAGCCAAGTTGGGGGACGAGGGAACAATCAGCCCCAGCATTTT	CASSQVGGRGNNQPQHF
TRBV2	.	TRBJ2-1	TRBD2	TGTGCCAGCACGGGCGGGGGGGTCAGGAATGAGCAGTTCTTC	CASTGGGVRNEQFF
TRBV19	.	TRBJ1-1	.	TGTGCCAGTAGTATCGGCCCCCTCGGCAAAAACACTGAAGCTTTCTTT	CASSIGPLGKNTEAFF
TRBV11-2	.	TRBJ1-6	TRBD1	TGTGCCAGCAGCTTACAGGGGGCGAGTTCACCCCTCCACTTT	CASSLQGASSPLHF
TRBV2	.	TRBJ2-7	TRBD1	TGTGCCAGCAGTTCTGGACAGGGCCCCTACGAGCAGTACTTC	CASSSGQGPYEQYF
TRBV6-5	.	TRBJ1-3	.	TGTGCCAGCAGAAAGGGACGGTCAGGAAACACCATATATTTT	CASRKGRSGNTIYF
TRBV29-1	.	TRBJ1-1	TRBD1	TGCAGCGCCAAGACAGGGGGGTCGACCACTGAAGCTTTCTTT	CSAKTGGSTTEAFF